This section outlines one T cell receptor beta chain sequence together with its context. Its specificity is unknown. Vbeta (60) and Jbeta (13) primers were used in the PCR. Sequenced by immunoSEQ multiplex PCR; TCRdb stores in-frame clones only, minus some. The table records 90,000 to 130,000 clones, approximately 79% of them present only once. These data belong to a study of cytomegalovirus exposure and HLA in healthy donors. Notes on the study in general: The sole available immune exposure information was CMV serostatus. Data from an earlier analysis indicated that most TCR beta V segments were productive either about 90% or about 30% of the time. When a later analysis was performed, an Asian-associated ancestry cluster reportedly had fewer N-insertions than the 666-donor mean. The study put 150 or so TCR beta chains on its list as cytomegalovirus-associated.

V was pared by 6 bases and J by 2 bases, with 17 bases between. Germline CDR1 SGHTA, CDR2 FQGTGA. This CDR3 region has 17 residues. The V call is TRBV7-3, the J call TRBJ2-6; D not resolved. The sample was PBMCs. The sequence was collected from a man in his thirties or forties in good health and CMV-seropositive. CDR3 sequence: CASRAHTDRPGANVLTF. CDR3 in DNA: TGTGCCAGCAGGGCCCATACAGATCGACCTGGGGCCAACGTCCTGACTTTC.